This is a list of T cell receptor beta chains from one sample in a study of T-cell memory formation after mild COVID-19. TCRdb reprocessed the 5' RACE reads via MiXCR and lists one record per CDR3 protein. The sample has around 150,000 distinct CDR3 sequences, roughly 28% seen once; the top ten hold around 12%. The sequenced sample was PBMCs or a T cell subset sorted from them (not recorded which). Every receptor here comes from an adult woman who had mild COVID-19 (a few samples of this study predate the infection). Cell type and time point are not known. The CDR3 runs from the conserved cysteine through the conserved F or W. A D gene is named only where the DNA matches it firmly. For some rows the clone size is stated as once, few or many, or as a class when expanded; others skip it.

V gene	clone size	D gene	J gene	CDR3 protein	CDR3 DNA
TRBV6-1	few	TRBD2	TRBJ2-1	CASSESAGGGSYNEQFF	TGTGCCAGCAGTGAATCGGCGGGAGGGGGCTCCTACAATGAGCAGTTCTTC
TRBV7-9	few	-	TRBJ2-1	CASSLVSRNNEQFF	TGTGCCAGCAGCTTAGTTTCCAGAAACAATGAGCAGTTCTTC
TRBV13	-	TRBD1	TRBJ1-1	CASSWTGDSTFF	TGTGCCAGCAGCTGGACAGGGGATTCGACTTTCTTT
TRBV27	-	-	TRBJ2-7	CASRRDTGAYEQYF	TGTGCCAGCAGACGGGACACCGGAGCGTACGAGCAGTACTTC
TRBV7-2	few	-	TRBJ1-6	CASSYLGVTSNSPLHF	TGTGCCAGCAGCTACTTGGGGGTTACGAGTAATTCACCCCTCCACTTT
TRBV5-8	-	-	TRBJ1-6	CASSLVPLNSPLHF	TGTGCCAGCAGCTTGGTCCCCCTGAATTCACCCCTCCACTTT
TRBV7-6	-	-	TRBJ1-1	CASSSRLNTEAFF	TGTGCCAGCAGCTCACGGTTGAACACTGAAGCTTTCTTT
TRBV7-2	-	TRBD2	TRBJ2-1	CASSRLALRNEQFF	TGTGCCAGCAGCCGACTAGCTCTTCGGAATGAGCAGTTCTTC
TRBV20-1	-	-	TRBJ2-1	CSASSSYNEQFF	TGCAGTGCTAGCAGCTCCTACAATGAGCAGTTCTTC
TRBV15	-	TRBD2	TRBJ2-1	CATSRASSGKDEQFF	TGTGCCACCAGCAGAGCGTCTAGCGGGAAGGATGAGCAGTTCTTC
TRBV12-3/TRBV12-4	-	-	TRBJ2-3	CASREGGRTDTQYF	TGTGCCAGCAGAGAAGGGGGGAGAACAGATACGCAGTATTTT
TRBV12-3/TRBV12-4	-	TRBD2	TRBJ2-1	CASSPNSGNYNEQFF	TGTGCCAGCAGTCCAAATAGCGGGAATTACAATGAGCAGTTCTTC
TRBV4-2	-	-	TRBJ1-3	CASSQDGDSGNTIYF	TGTGCCAGCAGCCAAGACGGGGACTCTGGAAACACCATATATTTT
TRBV6-5	-	-	TRBJ2-6	CASSYSEGSFSGANVLTF	TGTGCCAGCAGTTACTCTGAGGGGTCATTCTCTGGGGCCAACGTCCTGACTTTC
TRBV5-6	few	TRBD2	TRBJ2-1	CASSWETSGSPEQFF	TGTGCCAGCAGCTGGGAGACTAGCGGGTCACCGGAGCAGTTCTTC
TRBV12-3/TRBV12-4	-	-	TRBJ2-1	CASSLTEQFF	TGTGCCAGCAGTCTAACTGAGCAGTTCTTC
TRBV29-1	-	TRBD1	TRBJ1-1	CSVAGGNTEAFF	TGCAGCGTTGCAGGGGGCAACACTGAAGCTTTCTTT
TRBV15	few	-	TRBJ2-5	CATSRDEETQYF	TGTGCCACCAGCAGAGATGAAGAGACCCAGTACTTC